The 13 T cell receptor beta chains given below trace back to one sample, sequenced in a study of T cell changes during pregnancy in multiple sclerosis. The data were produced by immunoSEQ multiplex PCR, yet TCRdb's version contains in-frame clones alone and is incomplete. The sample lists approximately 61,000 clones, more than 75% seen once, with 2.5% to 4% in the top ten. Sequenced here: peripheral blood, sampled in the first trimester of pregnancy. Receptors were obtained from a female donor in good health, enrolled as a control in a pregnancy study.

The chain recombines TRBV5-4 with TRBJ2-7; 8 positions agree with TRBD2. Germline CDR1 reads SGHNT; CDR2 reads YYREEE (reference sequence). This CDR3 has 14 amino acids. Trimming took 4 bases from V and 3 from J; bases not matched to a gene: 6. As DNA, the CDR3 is TGTGCCAGCAGCGCCTCGGGACTAGACTACGAGCAGTACTTC. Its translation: CASSASGLDYEQYF.

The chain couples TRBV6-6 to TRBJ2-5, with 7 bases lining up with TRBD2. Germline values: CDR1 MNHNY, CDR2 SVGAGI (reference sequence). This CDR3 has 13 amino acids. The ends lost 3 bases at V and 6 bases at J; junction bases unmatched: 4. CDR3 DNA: TGTGCCAGCAGTTATCGGGGAGGGAAGACCCAGTACTTC. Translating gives CASSYRGGKTQYF.

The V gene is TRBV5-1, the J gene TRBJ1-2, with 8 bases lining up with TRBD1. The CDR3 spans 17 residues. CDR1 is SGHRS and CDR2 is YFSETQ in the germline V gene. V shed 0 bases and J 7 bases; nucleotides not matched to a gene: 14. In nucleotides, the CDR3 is TGCGCCAGCAGCTTGGGGGGTCTCAACCAGGGGGCGGCTGGCTACACCTTC. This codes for CASSLGGLNQGAAGYTF.

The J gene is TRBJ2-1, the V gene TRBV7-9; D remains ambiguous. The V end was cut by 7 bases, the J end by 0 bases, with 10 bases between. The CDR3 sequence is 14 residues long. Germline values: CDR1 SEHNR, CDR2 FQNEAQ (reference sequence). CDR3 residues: CASILSGSYNEQFF. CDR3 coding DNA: TGTGCCAGCATCCTTTCCGGCTCCTACAATGAGCAGTTCTTC.

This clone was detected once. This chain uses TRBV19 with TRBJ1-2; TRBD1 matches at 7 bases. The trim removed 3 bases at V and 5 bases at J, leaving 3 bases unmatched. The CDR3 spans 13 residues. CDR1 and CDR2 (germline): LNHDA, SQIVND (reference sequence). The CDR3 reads CASSMTGIYGYTF. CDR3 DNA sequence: TGTGCCAGTAGTATGACAGGGATTTATGGCTACACCTTC. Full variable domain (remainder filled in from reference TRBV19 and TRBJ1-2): DGGITQSPKYLFRKEGQNVTLSCEQNLNHDAMYWYRQDPGQGLRLIYYSQIVNDFQKGDIAEGYSVSREKKESFPLTVTSAQKNPTAFYLCASSMTGIYGYTFGSGTRLTVV.

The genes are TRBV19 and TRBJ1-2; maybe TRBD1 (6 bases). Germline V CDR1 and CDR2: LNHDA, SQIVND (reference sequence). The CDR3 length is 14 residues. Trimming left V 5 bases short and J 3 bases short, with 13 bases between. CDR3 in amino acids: CASSGLDRYYGYTF. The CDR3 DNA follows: TGTGCCAGTAGTGGTTTGGACAGATACTATGGCTACACCTTC. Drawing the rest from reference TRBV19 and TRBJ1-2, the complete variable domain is DGGITQSPKYLFRKEGQNVTLSCEQNLNHDAMYWYRQDPGQGLRLIYYSQIVNDFQKGDIAEGYSVSREKKESFPLTVTSAQKNPTAFYLCASSGLDRYYGYTFGSGTRLTVV.

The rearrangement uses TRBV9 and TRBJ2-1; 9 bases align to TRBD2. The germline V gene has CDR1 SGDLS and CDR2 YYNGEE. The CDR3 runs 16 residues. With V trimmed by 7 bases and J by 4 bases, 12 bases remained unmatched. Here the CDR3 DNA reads TGTGCCAGCGGCCACGGTAGCGGGAGATCTTACAATGAGCAGTTCTTC. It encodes CASGHGSGRSYNEQFF.

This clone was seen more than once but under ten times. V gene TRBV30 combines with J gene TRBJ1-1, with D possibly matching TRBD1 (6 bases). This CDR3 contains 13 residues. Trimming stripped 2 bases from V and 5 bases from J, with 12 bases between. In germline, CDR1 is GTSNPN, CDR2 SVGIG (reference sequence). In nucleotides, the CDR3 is TGTGCCTGGAGTCTCCAGGGGCCGACTGAAGCTTTCTTT. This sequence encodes CAWSLQGPTEAFF.

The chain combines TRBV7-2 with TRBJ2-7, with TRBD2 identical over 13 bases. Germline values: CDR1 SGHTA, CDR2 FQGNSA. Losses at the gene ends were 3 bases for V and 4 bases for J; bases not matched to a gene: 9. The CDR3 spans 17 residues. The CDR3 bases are TGTGCCAGCAGCTTGGGGGGGACTAGCGGGATCGGATACGAGCAGTACTTC. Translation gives CASSLGGTSGIGYEQYF.

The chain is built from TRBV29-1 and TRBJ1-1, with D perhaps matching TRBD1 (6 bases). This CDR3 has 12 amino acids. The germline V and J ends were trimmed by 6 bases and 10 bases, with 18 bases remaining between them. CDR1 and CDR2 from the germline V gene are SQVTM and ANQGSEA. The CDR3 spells CSVREGDMGAFF. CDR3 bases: TGCAGCGTCCGGGAGGGGGACATGGGAGCTTTCTTT. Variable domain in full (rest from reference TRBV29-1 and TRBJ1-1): SAVISQKPSRDICQRGTSLTIQCQVDSQVTMMFWYRQQPGQSLTLIATANQGSEATYESGFVIDKFPISRPNLTFSTLTVSNMSPEDSSIYLCSVREGDMGAFFGQGTRLTVV.

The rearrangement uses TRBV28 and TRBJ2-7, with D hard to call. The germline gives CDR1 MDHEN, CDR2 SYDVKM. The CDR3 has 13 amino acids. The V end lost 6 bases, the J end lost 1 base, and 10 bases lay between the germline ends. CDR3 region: CASSARVSYEQYF. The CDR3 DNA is TGTGCCAGCAGCGCTCGGGTGTCCTACGAGCAGTACTTC.

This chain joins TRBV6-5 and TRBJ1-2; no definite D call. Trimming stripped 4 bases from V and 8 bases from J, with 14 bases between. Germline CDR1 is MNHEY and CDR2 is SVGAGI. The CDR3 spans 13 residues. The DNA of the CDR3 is TGTGCCAGCAGTTTTTTACCCGGGGAAGGCTACACCTTC. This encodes CASSFLPGEGYTF.

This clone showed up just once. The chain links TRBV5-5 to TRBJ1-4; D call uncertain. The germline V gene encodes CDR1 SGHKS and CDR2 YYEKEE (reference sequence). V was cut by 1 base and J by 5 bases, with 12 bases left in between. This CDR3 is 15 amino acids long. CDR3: CASSLLVIPNEKLFF. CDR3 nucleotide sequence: TGTGCCAGCAGCTTGCTTGTAATCCCGAATGAAAAACTGTTTTTT.